Listed below are T cell receptor beta chains from one sample, sequenced in a study of T cell repertoires in cytomegalovirus infection. Using its own MiXCR run on the reads, TCRdb lists one record per CDR3 protein. The sample yields about 740,000 distinct CDR3 sequences, 35% seen once. Specimen: PBMCs. These TCRs come from a human donor in good health (CMV status not recorded). Some clones in this sample may be carry-over from other donors' samples. The CDR3 runs from the conserved cysteine through the conserved F or W. A D gene is named only where the DNA matches it firmly. Clone size is stated in some rows and not others, as once, few, many or a class when expanded.

j_call | d_call | clone_size | cdr3_length | v_call | cdr3_nt | cdr3_aa
TRBJ1-1 | TRBD1 | . | 17 | TRBV9 | TGTGCCAGCAGCCCACGGACAGGGGCCCTCCGGAACACGGAAGCTGTATTT | CASSPRTGALRNTEAVF
TRBJ2-3 | . | few | 16 | TRBV3-1 | TGTGCCAGCAGCCAAGGGAAAGCGGAATGGACAGATACGCAGTATTTT | CASSQGKAEWTDTQYF
TRBJ2-2 | . | many | 13 | TRBV11-2 | TGTGCCAGCAGCTTAGGGTTTCCCGGGGAGCTGTTTTTT | CASSLGFPGELFF
TRBJ1-2 | TRBD1 | many | 15 | TRBV6-1 | TGTGCCAGCACCGTGACGACAGGGGGGGGCTATGGCTACACCTTC | CASTVTTGGGYGYTF
TRBJ2-7 | . | few | 16 | TRBV5-4 | TGTGCCAGCAGCCCACGACCCCCGATTAGCAGCTACGAGCAGTACTTC | CASSPRPPISSYEQYF
TRBJ1-2 | . | . | 14 | TRBV12-3/TRBV12-4 | TGTGCCAGCACCCAGGGGACGTACGTTTTAGGCTACACCTTC | CASTQGTYVLGYTF
TRBJ1-3 | . | many | 15 | TRBV7-2 | TGTGCCAGCAGCTTAATCGGGGGGTCTGGAAACACCATATATTTT | CASSLIGGSGNTIYF
TRBJ2-3 | . | . | 16 | TRBV7-2 | TGTGCCAGCACCCAATGGACCGGCGGGATTTCAGATACGCCGTATTGG | CASTQWTGGISDTPYW
TRBJ2-3 | . | few | 14 | TRBV6-1 | TGTGCCAGCAACCCCGGACCAACCACAGATACGCAGTATTTT | CASNPGPTTDTQYF
TRBJ1-5 | . | few | 13 | TRBV28 | TGTGCCAGCAGTTTACCTGTTGATCAGCCCCAGCATTTT | CASSLPVDQPQHF
TRBJ1-6 | . | many | 14 | TRBV6-5 | TGTGCCAGCAGAAGGGACACATCAAATTCACCCCTCCACTTT | CASRRDTSNSPLHF
TRBJ2-2 | . | many | 13 | TRBV7-2 | TGTGCCAGCAGCCTAATACCGGACGGGGAGCTGTTTTTT | CASSLIPDGELFF
TRBJ2-5 | . | few | 15 | TRBV7-9 | TGTGCCAGCAGCCCCGCAACCCTAGGGCTAAAGACCCAGTACTTC | CASSPATLGLKTQYF
TRBJ2-7 | . | . | 13 | TRBV10-3 | TGTGCCATTCGGACTGAAGTTACCTACGAGCAGTACTTC | CAIRTEVTYEQYF
TRBJ2-7 | TRBD2 | . | 15 | TRBV7-3 | TGTGCCAGCAGCTTAAATGGCGGGGGGGCGAACGAGCAGTACTTC | CASSLNGGGANEQYF
TRBJ2-1 | TRBD2 | . | 17 | TRBV18 | TGTGCCAGCTCACCAAGGGAGCGGGGGGGATCCTACAATGAGCAGTTCTTC | CASSPRERGGSYNEQFF
TRBJ2-4 | TRBD2 | . | 14 | TRBV27 | TGTGCCAGCACCCCTCTGGGAGGGGCGGGCATTCAGTACTTC | CASTPLGGAGIQYF
TRBJ2-5 | . | . | 13 | TRBV3-1 | TGTGCCAGCAGCCAGGAAGCTGGGAATACCCAGTACTTC | CASSQEAGNTQYF
TRBJ2-7 | TRBD2 | . | 16 | TRBV20-1 | TGCAGTGCTAGAGATCCGGGGACTAGCGGATCCTACGAGCAGTACTTC | CSARDPGTSGSYEQYF
TRBJ1-1 | . | once | 12 | TRBV28 | TGTGCCAGCAGTTTATCTCTGCAGGACGCTTTCTTT | CASSLSLQDAFF
TRBJ1-2 | . | few | 17 | TRBV4-1 | TGCGCCAGCAGCCAAGGGCCCTCCGGAGGTTCCTCCTATGGCTACACCTTC | CASSQGPSGGSSYGYTF
TRBJ1-4 | . | . | 13 | TRBV19 | TGTGCCAGTAGTCACCAGGCCTCTGAAAAACTGTTTTTT | CASSHQASEKLFF
TRBJ2-7 | TRBD2 | . | 15 | TRBV28 | TGTGCCAGCAGCCCCGCCCAGCGGGAGACCTACGAGCAGTACTTC | CASSPAQRETYEQYF
TRBJ1-4 | . | . | 12 | TRBV29-1 | TGCAGCGTTGTGAGGGAGGGTGAAAAACTGTTTTTT | CSVVREGEKLFF
TRBJ2-1 | . | . | 14 | TRBV11-2 | TGTGCCAGCAGCTTAGTGGAGGATTACAATGAGCAGTTCTTC | CASSLVEDYNEQFF
TRBJ2-1 | TRBD1 | . | 17 | TRBV12-5 | TGTGCTAGTGGTTTGAATAATGAGGGGACAGGGGGTAAAGAGCAGTTCTTC | CASGLNNEGTGGKEQFF
TRBJ2-1 | TRBD2 | . | 16 | TRBV20-1 | TGCAGTGCTGCTGATAGGGACCGGACTAGCGTCCATGAGCAGTTCTTC | CSAADRDRTSVHEQFF
TRBJ1-2 | . | . | 15 | TRBV20-1 | TGCAGTGCGATAACCGCCGGGACGGAGAACTATGGCTACACCTTC | CSAITAGTENYGYTF
TRBJ1-1 | . | many | 13 | TRBV12-3/TRBV12-4 | TGTGCCAGCAGTATCGGACAGAACACTGAAGCTTTCTTT | CASSIGQNTEAFF
TRBJ1-1 | . | few | 14 | TRBV6-2/TRBV6-3 | TGTGCCAGCAGTTACGAAGGAGTGAACACTGAAGCTTTCTTT | CASSYEGVNTEAFF
TRBJ1-3 | . | . | 18 | TRBV6-5 | TGTGCCAGCACTCCTCTAGGGGTAACAGATAACTCTGGAAACACCATATATTTT | CASTPLGVTDNSGNTIYF
TRBJ2-7 | . | . | 14 | TRBV30 | TGTGCCTGGAGTGTCCGGGGGACCTCCTACGAGCAGTACTTC | CAWSVRGTSYEQYF
TRBJ1-2 | TRBD1 | . | 14 | TRBV10-3 | TGTGCCATCAGAGACAGGGATTTCGGATATGGCTACACCTTC | CAIRDRDFGYGYTF